This T cell receptor (beta chain) was profiled in a study of T cells in Graves' hyperthyroidism and ophthalmopathy. Study-wide points: Most thyroid clonotypes with frequency above 0.001 were detected in blood.

Amplification yielded TCR beta CDR3 regions, with RNA transcripts as the source. First-round RT-PCR of the TCR CDR3 relied on the HTBI primer set. TCRdb reprocessed the multiplex PCR reads via MiXCR and lists one record per CDR3 protein. The sample records roughly 710,000 distinct CDR3 sequences, around a third being singletons. Germline CDR1 ENHRY, CDR2 SYGVKD. This CDR3 contains 15 residues. Deletions cut 6 bases from V and 3 bases from J, with 15 bases between. Of note for this clonotype: Its antigen is not known.

Sequenced sample: blood. This clonotype was obtained from a woman in her thirties or forties with Graves' hyperthyroidism. This sequence joins TRBV10-3 and TRBJ1-5; possibly TRBD1 for D (5 bases). The CDR3 DNA is TGTGCCATCAGCCGCCGACAGACTCTCAATCAGCCCCAGCATTTT. The encoded protein is CAISRRQTLNQPQHF.